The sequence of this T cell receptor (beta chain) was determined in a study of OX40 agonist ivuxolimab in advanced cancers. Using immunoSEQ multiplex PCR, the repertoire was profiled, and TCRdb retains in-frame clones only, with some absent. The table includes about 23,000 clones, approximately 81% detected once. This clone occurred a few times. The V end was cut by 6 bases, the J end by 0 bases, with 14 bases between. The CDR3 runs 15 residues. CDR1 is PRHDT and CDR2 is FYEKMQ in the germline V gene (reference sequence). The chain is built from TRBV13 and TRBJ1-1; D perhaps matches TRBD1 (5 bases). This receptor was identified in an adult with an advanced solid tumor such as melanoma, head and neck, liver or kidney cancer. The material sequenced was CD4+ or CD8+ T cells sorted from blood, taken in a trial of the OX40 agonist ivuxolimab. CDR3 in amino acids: CASRTRGGLNTEAFF. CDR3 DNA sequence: TGTGCCAGCAGAACCCGGGGGGGATTGAACACTGAAGCTTTCTTT.